Presented here are 26 T cell receptor beta chains from one specimen sequenced in a study of PD-1 blockade in classical Hodgkin lymphoma. Time point specified: cycle 4 day 1 (C4D1), after less than 7 weeks of nivolumab. Each patient relapsed following autologous stem cell transplantation, and prior brentuximab vedotin exposure differed. Produced via immunoSEQ multiplex PCR; TCRdb's table is partial and in-frame only. Among roughly 9,300 clones listed, around 85% were seen once. The material sequenced was peripheral blood mononuclear cells (PBMCs), taken before the fourth cycle of nivolumab. Receptors were obtained from a human donor with classical Hodgkin lymphoma.

The rearrangement uses TRBV27 and TRBJ2-7, with 12 bases lining up with TRBD2. With V trimmed by 4 bases and J by 4 bases, 14 bases remained unmatched. The CDR3 is made up of 18 amino acids. Germline V gene data show CDR1 as MNHEY and CDR2 as SMNVEV (reference sequence). The CDR3 reads CASSSLQALAGGSYEQYF. The CDR3 DNA reads as TGTGCCAGCAGTTCACTACAGGCCCTAGCGGGAGGGAGTTACGAGCAGTACTTC.

This chain connects TRBV19 to TRBJ2-1; TRBD2 matches 10 bases. Germline V lookup: CDR1 LNHDA, CDR2 SQIVND (reference sequence). There are 13 residues in the CDR3. With 6 bases clipped from V and 9 bases from J, the junction kept 5 bases outside the gene matches. The CDR3 sequence is CASSRRTSGEQFF. CDR3 sequence (DNA): TGTGCCAGTAGCCGACGGACTAGCGGTGAGCAGTTCTTC.

V gene TRBV9 combines with J gene TRBJ2-5, with a weak D call TRBD2 (6 bases). Germline V gives CDR1 SGDLS, CDR2 YYNGEE. V was trimmed by 0 bases and J by 2 bases, leaving 17 bases between them. The CDR3 contains 17 residues. This CDR3 reads CASSVGGVGAPQETQYF. The CDR3 nucleotides are TGTGCCAGCAGCGTAGGCGGGGTGGGAGCCCCTCAAGAGACCCAGTACTTC. The full variable domain, its missing parts supplied by reference TRBV9 and TRBJ2-5, is DSGVTQTPKHLITATGQRVTLRCSPRSGDLSVYWYQQSLDQGLQFLIQYYNGEERAKGNILERFSAQQFPDLHSELNLSSLELGDSALYFCASSVGGVGAPQETQYFGPGTRLLVL.

This clone was observed a handful of times. The rearrangement joins TRBV7-2 to TRBJ1-1, with a possible D match to TRBD1 (5 bases). The CDR3 length is 14 residues. Germline assignment: CDR1 SGHTA and CDR2 FQGNSA. V gave up 5 bases and J gave up 1 base, with 11 bases separating them. The CDR3 protein is CASSTGHPNTEAFF. The CDR3 DNA follows: TGTGCCAGCAGCACTGGACACCCGAACACTGAAGCTTTCTTT.

This chain links TRBV5-1 with TRBJ2-2; the match to TRBD1 covers 8 bases. The CDR3 totals 18 residues. Germline V lookup: CDR1 SGHRS, CDR2 YFSETQ. The trim removed 1 base at V and 0 bases at J, leaving 8 bases unmatched. The CDR3 DNA follows: TGCGCCAGCAGCTTGTTTTACAGGGGGTTGTCGAACACCGGGGAGCTGTTTTTT. Amino acids: CASSLFYRGLSNTGELFF.

J is TRBJ2-5 and V is TRBV30, with D perhaps matching TRBD1 or TRBD2 (5 bases each). Germline loops: CDR1 GTSNPN, CDR2 SVGIG (reference sequence). The CDR3 loop spans 13 amino acids. The ends were cut back, 0 bases at V and 4 bases at J, with 9 bases in the middle. The CDR3: CAWSVQRGETQYF. The CDR3 DNA reads as TGTGCCTGGAGTGTTCAGAGGGGAGAGACCCAGTACTTC.

The chain carries TRBV27 and TRBJ2-1; D might be TRBD1 or TRBD2, each matching 5 bases. V shed 5 bases and J shed 5 bases, with 10 bases lying between them. This CDR3 contains 13 residues. The germline gives CDR1 MNHEY, CDR2 SMNVEV (reference sequence). CDR3 DNA sequence: TGTGCCAGCAGTCAGGGACGGAACAATGAGCAGTTCTTC. The encoded protein is CASSQGRNNEQFF.

This sequence joins TRBV2 and TRBJ1-4; D remains ambiguous. The germline CDR1 and CDR2 sequences are SNHLY and FYNNEI. The germline V and J ends were trimmed by 5 bases and 7 bases, with 5 bases remaining between them. This CDR3 has 11 residues. CDR3 protein: CASSKTEKLFF. In nucleotides, the CDR3 is TGTGCCAGCAGTAAGACTGAAAAACTGTTTTTT.

The chain uses TRBV30 and TRBJ1-1, with D unclear. From germline, CDR1 is GTSNPN and CDR2 SVGIG (reference sequence). The CDR3 totals 12 residues. Trimming stripped 5 bases from V and 4 bases from J, with 11 bases between. CDR3 protein: CAWDFMGTEAFF. Written as DNA, the CDR3 is TGTGCCTGGGATTTTATGGGCACTGAAGCTTTCTTT. Together with reference TRBV30 and TRBJ1-1, the CDR3 gives the full variable domain: SQTIHQWPATLVQPVGSPLSLECTVEGTSNPNLYWYRQAAGRGLQLLFYSVGIGQISSEVPQNLSASRPQDRQFILSSKKLLLSDSGFYLCAWDFMGTEAFFGQGTRLTVV.

The chain's CDR3 is CASSEEDLEQYF. In nucleotides, the CDR3 is TGTGCCAGCAGTGAAGAGGACCTCGAGCAGTACTTC. The genes are TRBV2 and TRBJ2-7; D unclear. CDR1 is SNHLY, CDR2 FYNNEI, per germline. The CDR3 length is 12 residues. Trimming left V 1 base short and J 6 bases short, with 7 bases between. Complete variable domain (other parts from reference TRBV2 and TRBJ2-7): EPEVTQTPSHQVTQMGQEVILRCVPISNHLYFYWYRQILGQKVEFLVSFYNNEISEKSEIFDDQFSVERPDGSNFTLKIRSTKLEDSAMYFCASSEEDLEQYFGPGTRLTVT.

V and J are TRBV5-1 and TRBJ2-3; D uncertain. The CDR3 has 14 residues. The germline CDR1 and CDR2 sequences are SGHRS and YFSETQ. The ends were cut back, 0 bases at V and 10 bases at J, with 15 bases in the middle. The CDR3 nucleotides are TGCGCCAGCAGCTTGGCTGCCACCCAGTCTGCGCAGTATTTT. Its protein product is CASSLAATQSAQYF.

This clone was counted once. The chain uses TRBV12-5 and TRBJ2-7; the match to TRBD1 covers 12 bases. This CDR3 is 17 amino acids long. The germline CDR1 and CDR2 sequences are LGHNT and FRNRAP. The V and J ends lost 0 bases and 6 bases, in that order; junction bases with no gene match: 9. CDR3 DNA: TGTGCTAGTGGTTTGGTATTAGGGGGACAGGGGGCGGCCGAGCAGTACTTC. Amino acids: CASGLVLGGQGAAEQYF.

V usage is TRBV5-4 and J usage is TRBJ2-3; 8 bases are shared with TRBD2. With V trimmed by 0 bases and J by 8 bases, 14 bases remained unmatched. Per the germline V gene, CDR1 is SGHNT and CDR2 is YYREEE (reference sequence). This CDR3 is built from 17 residues. The CDR3 nucleotides read TGTGCCAGCAGCTTGGGGGGTACTAGCGGAATTGGGGTTACGCAGTATTTT. It specifies CASSLGGTSGIGVTQYF.

This chain uses TRBV19 with TRBJ2-5, with D hard to call. Germline lookup yields CDR1 LNHDA and CDR2 SQIVND (reference sequence). The length of the CDR3 is 11 residues. Trimming removed 4 bases at V and 8 bases at J, with 8 bases between. In nucleotides, the CDR3 is TGTGCCAGTAGTACAGGAGATACCCAGTACTTC. Its translation: CASSTGDTQYF.

The chain carries TRBV7-6 and TRBJ2-3; 10 nucleotides agree with TRBD1. The CDR3 spans 17 residues. Germline V gene sequence: CDR1 SGHVS, CDR2 FNYEAQ. The junction had 13 bases not matched to a gene; V was cut back by 6 bases and J by 4 bases. The CDR3 loop reads CASRPQPGQGFADTQYF. The CDR3 DNA reads TGTGCCAGCAGGCCACAACCGGGACAGGGGTTCGCAGATACGCAGTATTTT.

The rearrangement links TRBV27 to TRBJ2-7; tentative D call: TRBD1 (5 bases). CDR3 size: 13 residues. Germline V gene data show CDR1 as MNHEY and CDR2 as SMNVEV (reference sequence). V was cut by 6 bases and J by 0 bases, with 9 bases left in between. DNA of the CDR3: TGTGCCAGCAGGTCTCAGGGCTCCTACGAGCAGTACTTC. Amino acid sequence: CASRSQGSYEQYF.

On this clone: The junction departs from the called germline gene at one end, perhaps through a read error. The chain combines TRBV7-2 with TRBJ2-1, with no clear D. CDR1 and CDR2 from the germline V gene are SGHTA and FQGNSA. The CDR3 is 14 residues long. CDR3 coding DNA: TGTGCCAGCAGCTTAGATTGGGCTACCCCTGATAGGCTCTTC. Translating gives CASSLDWATPDRLF.

The V and J genes are TRBV6-5 and TRBJ2-2, with D perhaps matching TRBD2 (6 bases). Germline V gene sequence: CDR1 MNHEY, CDR2 SVGAGI. V gave up 1 base and J gave up 1 base, with 10 bases separating them. CDR3 length equals 16 residues. The CDR3 nucleotides are TGTGCCAGCAGTTACTTCCCGGGACTGAACACCGGGGAGCTGTTTTTT. This translates into CASSYFPGLNTGELFF.

This rearrangement joins TRBV2 to TRBJ1-6, with D uncertain. This CDR3 is 15 amino acids long. Trimming stripped 5 bases from V and 7 bases from J, with 15 bases between. CDR1 is SNHLY, CDR2 FYNNEI, per germline. CDR3 nucleotides: TGTGCCAGCAGTCCCACAAGGCGTGGGAATTCACCCCTCCACTTT. Amino acid sequence: CASSPTRRGNSPLHF.

This sequence joins TRBV7-9 and TRBJ1-2; D is undetermined. V lost 1 base and J lost 8, with 17 bases in between. The CDR3 consists of 15 residues. Germline V gives CDR1 SEHNR, CDR2 FQNEAQ (reference sequence). The CDR3 here is CASSLEATTAEGYTF. Written as DNA, the CDR3 is TGTGCCAGCAGCTTAGAGGCCACTACTGCGGAGGGCTACACCTTC.

The V gene is TRBV25-1, the J gene TRBJ2-5; D might be TRBD1 (6 bases). The V gene lost 6 bases and the J gene lost 4 bases, with 15 bases spanning the gap. The germline V gene has CDR1 MGHDK and CDR2 SYGVNS. This CDR3 has 14 amino acids. CDR3 bases: TGTGCCAGCAGACGAACAGGGATCGGAGAGACCCAGTACTTC. It yields the protein CASRRTGIGETQYF.

The J gene is TRBJ2-5, the V gene TRBV28; tentatively, D is TRBD1 (5 bases). In germline, CDR1 is MDHEN, CDR2 SYDVKM. The CDR3 runs 13 residues. V was clipped by 7 bases and J by 0 bases, with 9 bases between them. This CDR3 reads CASTRANQETQYF. DNA of the CDR3: TGTGCCAGCACCAGGGCCAACCAAGAGACCCAGTACTTC. Using reference TRBV28 and TRBJ2-5 for the parts outside the CDR3, the full variable domain is DVKVTQSSRYLVKRTGEKVFLECVQDMDHENMFWYRQDPGLGLRLIYFSYDVKMKEKGDIPEGYSVSREKKERFSLILESASTNQTSMYLCASTRANQETQYFGPGTRLLVL.

The chain uses TRBV10-1 and TRBJ2-2, with a possible D match to TRBD2 (5 bases). The ends were cut back, 4 bases at V and 4 bases at J, with 13 bases in the middle. This CDR3 contains 15 residues. Germline V gene sequence: CDR1 WNHNN, CDR2 SYGVQD (reference sequence). The CDR3 DNA reads as TGCGCCAGCAGTGCGACGTCCCGGGGCACCGGGGAGCTGTTTTTT. Amino acids: CASSATSRGTGELFF.

The gene calls are TRBV18 and TRBJ2-5; perhaps TRBD1 as D (5 bases). The J call may not be correct, given that the DNA end is closer to TRBJ2-7. Germline loops: CDR1 KGHSH, CDR2 LQKENI. The CDR3 spans 15 residues. This chain's CDR3 is CASSPLHKITGEQYF. In nucleotides, the CDR3 is TGTGCCAGCTCCCCCCTGCACAAAATCACAGGCGAGCAGTACTTC.

The chain is built from TRBV7-8 and TRBJ2-3; the match to TRBD2 covers 10 bases. Germline V gives CDR1 SGHVS, CDR2 FQNEAQ. The CDR3 spans 15 residues. Trimming took 1 base from V and 6 from J; bases not matched to a gene: 4. Here the CDR3 reads CASSLEGLALDTQYF. The DNA for the CDR3 is TGTGCCAGCAGCTTAGAGGGACTAGCGTTGGATACGCAGTATTTT.

J is TRBJ2-5 and V is TRBV29-1, with D tentatively TRBD2 (5 bases). Germline assignment: CDR1 SQVTM and CDR2 ANQGSEA. V was trimmed by 5 bases and J by 5 bases, leaving 12 bases between them. This CDR3 spans 12 amino acids. The CDR3 loop reads CSVQTGSETQYF. The CDR3 nucleotides read TGCAGCGTTCAAACGGGGAGTGAGACCCAGTACTTC. Full variable domain (missing parts from reference TRBV29-1 and TRBJ2-5): SAVISQKPSRDICQRGTSLTIQCQVDSQVTMMFWYRQQPGQSLTLIATANQGSEATYESGFVIDKFPISRPNLTFSTLTVSNMSPEDSSIYLCSVQTGSETQYFGPGTRLLVL.